Detailed here is one TCR beta chain. Assay used: immunoSEQ multiplex PCR; TCRdb lists only in-frame clones, some missing. Here the sample spans around 230,000 clones, more than 65% being singletons. This sample is part of a study of Tregs in tolerant kidney transplant recipients. Germline V gene lookup returns CDR1 KGHSH and CDR2 LQKENI. The CDR3 length is 18 residues. Trimming left V 0 bases short and J 0 bases short, with 15 bases between. Material: CD4+ T cells from blood. This sequence originates from a human donor in good health. This chain joins TRBV18 and TRBJ2-1, with D unresolved. This CDR3 reads CASSPPVAQINSYNEQFF. The CDR3 DNA sequence: TGTGCCAGCTCACCACCGGTGGCACAGATCAACTCCTACAATGAGCAGTTCTTC.